This TCR beta chain was obtained from a study of cytomegalovirus exposure and HLA in healthy donors. Trimming took 4 bases from V and 2 from J; bases not matched to a gene: 7. Germline V lookup: CDR1 SGHRS, CDR2 YFSETQ. The CDR3 is made up of 15 amino acids. Only in-frame clones appear in the TCRdb table, and some are missing; sequencing was by immunoSEQ multiplex PCR. The sample lists about 220,000 clones; about 91% were seen once. This sequence was found in a woman aged 18-29 years in good health and CMV-seronegative. The sequencing sample was made of PBMCs. J is TRBJ2-7 and V is TRBV5-1; 9 positions agree with TRBD1. The CDR3 DNA sequence: TGCGCCAGCAGCGCCGGGACAGGGCCTACCTACGAGCAGTACTTC. The encoded protein is CASSAGTGPTYEQYF.